The 25 T cell receptor beta chains below all came from one sample that was sequenced in a study of cytomegalovirus exposure and HLA in healthy donors. Libraries were prepared by immunoSEQ multiplex PCR; TCRdb keeps only in-frame clonotypes and omits some of them. The sample carries about 68,000 clones, roughly nine tenths recorded once. Source material: PBMCs. These receptors were collected from a man younger than 35 in good health and CMV-seronegative.

With regard to this clone: A read error may produce the germline difference seen at one junction end. The rearrangement links TRBV7-2 to TRBJ1-1, with 11 positions matching TRBD1. The CDR3 consists of 15 residues. Looked up from germline, CDR1 is SGHTA and CDR2 is FQGNSA. The CDR3 spells CASSPDRGRNAEAFF. Written as DNA, the CDR3 is TGTGCCAGCAGCCCGGACAGGGGGCGGAACGCTGAAGCTTTCTTT.

CDR3 sequence: CASSHGGGNTDTQYF. The CDR3 DNA sequence: TGCGCCAGCAGCCACGGGGGGGGTAACACAGATACGCAGTATTTT. This sequence joins TRBV4-3 and TRBJ2-3; TRBD2 aligns across 8 bases. From germline, CDR1 is LGHNA and CDR2 YSLEER. The CDR3 has 15 residues. Germline trimming cut 3 bases from V and 2 bases from J; bases unmatched to any gene: 4.

This clone was counted a few times. The chain is built from TRBV15 and TRBJ2-7; no clear D gene. Trimming stripped 1 base from V and 6 bases from J, with 10 bases between. Germline V lookup: CDR1 LNHNV, CDR2 YYDKDF (reference sequence). The CDR3 runs 13 residues. CDR3 DNA sequence: TGTGCCACCAGCAGAGGTGACTCACGCGAGCAGTACTTC. Translation: CATSRGDSREQYF.

The J gene is TRBJ2-2, the V gene TRBV19; 10 nucleotides match TRBD1. The CDR3 is made up of 15 amino acids. Germline-derived CDR1 and CDR2 are LNHDA and SQIVND (reference sequence). The ends lost 5 bases at V and 7 bases at J; junction bases unmatched: 7. The DNA for the CDR3 is TGTGCCAGTAGTCGGGGACAGGGGAAAGGCGGGGAGCTGTTTTTT. Amino acids: CASSRGQGKGGELFF.

The gene calls are TRBV11-3 and TRBJ2-5, with D possibly TRBD1 on 5 matching bases. V shed 5 bases and J shed 5 bases, with 6 bases lying between them. CDR3 length: 11 residues. CDR1 and CDR2 from the germline V gene are SGHNT and YENEEA. The CDR3 coding sequence is TGTGCCAGCAGCAAGGGGGAGACCCAGTACTTC. It translates to CASSKGETQYF.

V is TRBV29-1 and J is TRBJ2-5; 9 bases agree with TRBD2. This CDR3 spans 14 amino acids. V was clipped by 5 bases and J by 3 bases; unmatched bases: 7. Germline V gene data show CDR1 as SQVTM and CDR2 as ANQGSEA. This chain's CDR3 is CSVSARLAEETQYF. The CDR3 region has the DNA TGCAGCGTTTCCGCCAGACTAGCGGAAGAGACCCAGTACTTC.

The rearrangement joins TRBV4-2 to TRBJ1-2; D may be TRBD1 (5 bases). The CDR3 runs to 14 residues. CDR1 is LGHNA and CDR2 is YNFKEQ in the germline V gene. The V end lost 0 bases, the J end lost 4 bases, and 9 bases lay between the germline ends. The CDR3 protein is CASSQDRASYGYTF. CDR3 DNA sequence: TGTGCCAGCAGCCAAGACAGGGCTAGCTATGGCTACACCTTC.

The genes are TRBV7-2 and TRBJ1-1; D might be TRBD1 (6 bases). With 3 bases removed from V and 2 bases from J, the gap between germline ends came to 10 bases. CDR3 length: 14 residues. Per the germline V gene, CDR1 is SGHTA and CDR2 is FQGNSA. The CDR3, as DNA: TGTGCCAGCAGCTTCACAGGGACCAACACTGAAGCTTTCTTT. It codes for CASSFTGTNTEAFF. The full variable domain, with the rest looked up from reference TRBV7-2 and TRBJ1-1, is GAGVSQSPSNKVTEKGKDVELRCDPISGHTALYWYRQSLGQGLEFLIYFQGNSAPDKSGLPSDRFSAERTGGSVSTLTIQRTQQEDSAVYLCASSFTGTNTEAFFGQGTRLTVV.

V and J are TRBV19 and TRBJ1-2; TRBD1 matches 10 bases. This CDR3 comprises 15 residues. Germline trimming cut 1 base from V and 7 bases from J; bases unmatched to any gene: 6. The germline V gene has CDR1 LNHDA and CDR2 SQIVND (reference sequence). The CDR3 protein is CASSIVATGGLGYTF. CDR3 bases: TGTGCCAGTAGTATAGTTGCGACAGGGGGCCTTGGCTACACCTTC.

The V call is TRBV5-4, the J call TRBJ2-2; TRBD2 matches 10 bases. V was clipped by 0 bases and J by 7 bases; unmatched bases: 6. Germline V gene data show CDR1 as SGHNT and CDR2 as YYREEE (reference sequence). The CDR3 contains 16 residues. The CDR3 nucleotides are TGTGCCAGCAGCTTGGGGCTAGCGGGAGTAGGCGGGGAGCTGTTTTTT. This translates into CASSLGLAGVGGELFF.

The gene calls are TRBV11-1 and TRBJ2-1; D is possibly TRBD1 (6 bases). The CDR3 is made up of 13 amino acids. Trimming took 8 bases from V and 5 from J, leaving 13 bases between them. Germline V gene sequence: CDR1 SGHAT, CDR2 FQDESV (reference sequence). The CDR3 DNA follows: TGTGCCAGCGGATCAGACAGGCACAATGAGCAGTTCTTC. Translation: CASGSDRHNEQFF.

The V and J genes are TRBV5-3 and TRBJ2-5, with TRBD1 matching 11 bases. TRBV5-3 falls under the ORF class, with uncertain function. The CDR3 runs to 18 residues. Trimming removed 4 bases from V and 0 bases from J; junction bases left unmatched: 11. CDR3 sequence: CARSHSLRDRGDQETQYF. CDR3 bases: TGTGCCAGAAGCCATTCTCTACGGGACAGGGGGGACCAAGAGACCCAGTACTTC.

The gene calls are TRBV7-2 and TRBJ1-2; a possible D gene is TRBD1 (6 bases). CDR1 and CDR2 from the germline V gene are SGHTA and FQGNSA. The germline V and J ends were trimmed by 4 bases and 4 bases, with 19 bases remaining between them. This CDR3 spans 16 amino acids. CDR3 in amino acids: CASSSYLQGEGYGYTF. The CDR3 nucleotides read TGTGCCAGCAGCTCCTATTTACAGGGAGAGGGCTATGGCTACACCTTC. The whole variable domain, remainder taken from reference TRBV7-2 and TRBJ1-2, is GAGVSQSPSNKVTEKGKDVELRCDPISGHTALYWYRQSLGQGLEFLIYFQGNSAPDKSGLPSDRFSAERTGGSVSTLTIQRTQQEDSAVYLCASSSYLQGEGYGYTFGSGTRLTVV.

V is TRBV5-1 and J is TRBJ2-3; 12 bases align to TRBD2. Unmatched junction bases numbered 17, after V lost 0 bases and J lost 6 bases. Germline CDR1 and CDR2: SGHRS and YFSETQ. The CDR3 runs to 20 residues. The CDR3 DNA sequence: TGCGCCAGCAGCTTGGGCCCTACTAGCGGGAGGTTTCTCCCCGGTGATACGCAGTATTTT. Residues: CASSLGPTSGRFLPGDTQYF.

The V and J genes are TRBV19 and TRBJ1-2, with D possibly TRBD1 on 6 matching bases. Germline CDR1 and CDR2: LNHDA and SQIVND (reference sequence). The V end lost 5 bases, the J end lost 4 bases, and 8 bases lay between the germline ends. This CDR3 is 12 amino acids long. This CDR3 is CASSGTSYGYTF. Written as DNA, the CDR3 is TGTGCCAGTAGTGGGACATCCTATGGCTACACCTTC.

V is TRBV2 and J is TRBJ1-2, with 8 bases identical to TRBD1. CDR1 SNHLY and CDR2 FYNNEI come from the germline V gene. The CDR3 is made up of 11 amino acids. V lost 8 bases and J lost 7; bases outside the gene matches: 3. CDR3 nucleotide sequence: TGTGCCAGCGGACAGGGTAGTGGCTACACCTTC. Protein: CASGQGSGYTF.

The V and J genes are TRBV4-2 and TRBJ2-7; 8 positions match TRBD2. V was pared by 0 bases and J by 0 bases, with 10 bases of the junction left unmatched. This CDR3 spans 18 amino acids. Germline V gene lookup returns CDR1 LGHNA and CDR2 YNFKEQ. CDR3 DNA: TGTGCCAGCAGCCAAGATCTTACTAGCGGAACTACCTCCTACGAGCAGTACTTC. This gives the protein CASSQDLTSGTTSYEQYF.

This clone was recorded only once. The V call is TRBV28, the J call TRBJ1-4; 10 bases agree with TRBD1. The CDR3 length is 15 residues. With V trimmed by 4 bases and J by 7 bases, 6 bases remained unmatched. Germline assignment: CDR1 MDHEN and CDR2 SYDVKM. The CDR3 nucleotides read TGTGCCAGCAGTTCAGCCGGGACAGGGGTTGAAAAACTGTTTTTT. Translating it yields CASSSAGTGVEKLFF.

The chain employs TRBV5-1 and TRBJ2-5; perhaps TRBD1 as D (5 bases). Trimming removed 4 bases from V and 5 bases from J, with 9 bases in between. The CDR3 runs 12 residues. CDR1 is SGHRS and CDR2 is YFSETQ in the germline V gene. In nucleotides, the CDR3 is TGCGCCAGCAGCCCCAAGGGGGAGACCCAGTACTTC. Protein product: CASSPKGETQYF.

This clone has only one observation. The rearrangement links TRBV7-2 to TRBJ2-2; 10 bases fit TRBD2. Germline V gene sequence: CDR1 SGHTA, CDR2 FQGNSA. With 4 bases clipped from V and 9 bases from J, the junction kept 5 bases outside the gene matches. This CDR3 comprises 14 residues. CDR3 loop: CASSSASGSRELFF. CDR3 DNA sequence: TGTGCCAGCAGCTCCGCTAGCGGGAGCCGGGAGCTGTTTTTT. Full variable domain (remainder filled in from reference TRBV7-2 and TRBJ2-2): GAGVSQSPSNKVTEKGKDVELRCDPISGHTALYWYRQSLGQGLEFLIYFQGNSAPDKSGLPSDRFSAERTGGSVSTLTIQRTQQEDSAVYLCASSSASGSRELFFGEGSRLTVL.

The chain carries TRBV28 and TRBJ1-2; 7 bases fit TRBD1. V lost 4 bases, J lost 8 bases, and 10 bases stayed unmatched. CDR3 length equals 14 residues. Looked up from germline, CDR1 is MDHEN and CDR2 is SYDVKM. CDR3 in amino acids: CASSSTGRGTGYTF. The CDR3, as DNA: TGTGCCAGCAGTTCGACAGGCAGGGGGACGGGCTACACCTTC.

The rearrangement joins TRBV28 to TRBJ1-2; 9 nucleotides align to TRBD1. The CDR3 is 15 amino acids. The trim removed 8 bases at V and 7 bases at J, leaving 14 bases unmatched. Germline lookup yields CDR1 MDHEN and CDR2 SYDVKM. The CDR3 sequence: CASGGGGQGVAGYTF. CDR3 DNA: TGTGCCAGCGGCGGCGGGGGACAGGGCGTTGCTGGCTACACCTTC.

V gene TRBV19 combines with J gene TRBJ2-2, with 7 bases aligning to TRBD2. The CDR3 is 17 amino acids. After removal of 3 bases from V and 4 bases from J, the junction contained 11 bases not matched to a gene. Germline-derived CDR1 and CDR2 are LNHDA and SQIVND (reference sequence). CDR3 sequence reads: CASSIGLAESFTGELFF. CDR3 coding DNA: TGTGCCAGTAGTATTGGGCTAGCGGAGAGTTTCACCGGGGAGCTGTTTTTT.

This sequence joins TRBV5-4 and TRBJ1-2; 7 bases match TRBD1. This CDR3 region has 14 residues. Germline CDR1 and CDR2: SGHNT and YYREEE (reference sequence). J was trimmed by 4 bases and V by 7 bases; bases with no gene match: 10. CDR3 DNA: TGTGCCAGCCGGACAGGCGACATTGCCTATGGCTACACCTTC. As protein: CASRTGDIAYGYTF. Based on the CDR3 plus reference TRBV5-4 and TRBJ1-2, the full variable domain is ETGVTQSPTHLIKTRGQQVTLRCSSQSGHNTVSWYQQALGQGPQFIFQYYREEENGRGNFPPRFSGLQFPNYSSELNVNALELDDSALYLCASRTGDIAYGYTFGSGTRLTVV.

Here the CDR3 reads CASTEGTGDPNQPQHF. CDR3 nucleotides: TGTGCCAGCACCGAGGGGACAGGGGATCCCAATCAGCCCCAGCATTTT. V is TRBV28 and J is TRBJ1-5; 10 bases are a match to TRBD1. Germline assignment: CDR1 MDHEN and CDR2 SYDVKM. The CDR3 sequence is 16 residues long. V lost 7 bases and J lost 3; bases outside the gene matches: 9.